One sample yielded the 9 T cell receptor beta chains listed below, sequenced in a study of T cells after posttransplantation cyclophosphamide. Profiled with immunoSEQ multiplex PCR; TCRdb holds only in-frame clones, not every one. The table shows 30,000 or so clones, with roughly 88% occurring only once. The specimen sequenced was PBMCs. These receptors came from a middle-aged man.

The chain is built from TRBV6-1 and TRBJ2-4, with a possible D match to TRBD1 (6 bases). The V gene's germline CDR1 is MNHNS and CDR2 SASEGT. Trimming removed 6 bases at V and 5 bases at J, with 11 bases between. This CDR3 contains 13 residues. Here the CDR3 reads CASRLGQQNIQYF. In DNA form, the CDR3 reads TGTGCCAGCAGACTCGGACAGCAAAACATTCAGTACTTC.

The genes are TRBV7-2 and TRBJ1-1; 9 positions agree with TRBD1. CDR1 and CDR2 from the germline V gene are SGHTA and FQGNSA. V was clipped by 5 bases and J by 0 bases; unmatched bases: 13. This CDR3 spans 18 amino acids. The CDR3 sequence: CASSPRAGTGLLNTEAFF. The CDR3, as DNA: TGTGCCAGCAGCCCACGGGCGGGGACAGGGCTTCTGAACACTGAAGCTTTCTTT.

This sequence joins TRBV5-1 and TRBJ2-7; D remains unclear. V lost 2 bases and J lost 2, with 8 bases in between. Germline CDR1 and CDR2: SGHRS and YFSETQ. The CDR3 runs to 13 residues. CDR3 DNA: TGCGCCAGCAGCTTATGGGCCACCTACGAGCAGTACTTC. Translation gives CASSLWATYEQYF. Drawing the rest from reference TRBV5-1 and TRBJ2-7, the complete variable domain is KAGVTQTPRYLIKTRGQQVTLSCSPISGHRSVSWYQQTPGQGLQFLFEYFSETQRNKGNFPGRFSGRQFSNSRSEMNVSTLELGDSALYLCASSLWATYEQYFGPGTRLTVT.

V usage is TRBV19 and J usage is TRBJ2-3; D gene uncertain. Germline CDR1 and CDR2: LNHDA and SQIVND (reference sequence). This CDR3 is 14 amino acids long. Trimming stripped 5 bases from V and 4 bases from J, with 13 bases between. This chain's CDR3 is CASSRGSTADTQYF. The CDR3 DNA follows: TGTGCCAGTAGTCGTGGTAGTACGGCAGATACGCAGTATTTT.

The CDR3: CASSPHPRGLLLGQPQHF. CDR3 DNA: TGTGCCAGTAGTCCTCACCCCCGAGGACTTCTCTTGGGTCAGCCCCAGCATTTT. The chain combines TRBV19 with TRBJ1-5; no definite D call. V was pared by 5 bases and J by 6 bases, with 26 bases between. Germline loops: CDR1 LNHDA, CDR2 SQIVND (reference sequence). The CDR3 consists of 18 residues.

This clone has a single count. The CDR3 coding sequence is TGCGCCAGCAGCTTGGCCAATGGAGGGGATGAGCAGTTCTTC. Residues: CASSLANGGDEQFF. This chain joins TRBV5-1 and TRBJ2-1, with D perhaps matching TRBD2 (6 bases). Germline values: CDR1 SGHRS, CDR2 YFSETQ. The CDR3 spans 14 residues. V lost 0 bases, J lost 8 bases, and 12 bases lay in between.

The chain employs TRBV5-6 and TRBJ2-1; TRBD2 matches at 10 bases. The CDR3 contains 13 residues. With V trimmed by 0 bases and J by 9 bases, 0 bases remained unmatched. Per the germline V gene, CDR1 is SGHDT and CDR2 is YYEEEE. The DNA of the CDR3 is TGTGCCAGCAGCTTGGCTAGCGGGAGTGAGCAGTTCTTC. Encoded protein: CASSLASGSEQFF.

The CDR3 sequence is CASSKQESPLHF. Here the CDR3 DNA reads TGCGCCAGCAGCAAGCAGGAATCACCCCTCCACTTT. V and J are TRBV4-1 and TRBJ1-6; D is unresolved. V shed 5 bases and J shed 10 bases, with 9 bases lying between them. Per germline, CDR1 MGHRA and CDR2 YSYEKL. The CDR3 length is 12 residues.

The chain is built from TRBV4-2 and TRBJ2-7, with 9 bases fitting TRBD1. The V gene end was trimmed by 0 bases and the J gene end by 0 bases; junction bases not matched to a gene: 3. Per germline, CDR1 LGHNA and CDR2 YNFKEQ. The CDR3 length is 16 residues. The CDR3 is CASSQEGTGFSYEQYF. The DNA for the CDR3 is TGTGCCAGCAGCCAAGAGGGGACAGGGTTCTCCTACGAGCAGTACTTC.